What follows are 8 T cell receptor beta chains derived from one specimen sequenced in a study of blood T cell repertoires in COVID-19 (TCRdb year 2020). Library preparation was by the immunoSEQ multiplex PCR assay. TCRdb stores this immuneACCESS table with in-frame sequences only. Part of the clones is absent; in the studies checked, under half of the shortfall reflects unresolved V genes, and no reason is known for the rest. Within this sample are around 80,000 clones, with about 70% of them counted one time only. Together, the top ten hold less than 7.5% of the sample. Specimen: peripheral blood. The receptor source for this set is a man in his fifties or sixties with active or convalescent COVID-19.

This chain connects TRBV28 to TRBJ2-3; 7 nucleotides line up with TRBD2. Germline assignment: CDR1 MDHEN and CDR2 SYDVKM. This CDR3 comprises 15 residues. Losses at the gene ends were 3 bases for V and 7 bases for J; bases not matched to a gene: 10. This chain's CDR3 is CASSLGGTRRNTQYF. As DNA, the CDR3 is TGTGCCAGCAGTTTGGGGGGGACCAGGAGGAATACGCAGTATTTT.

The chain couples TRBV7-9 to TRBJ2-6; TRBD1 matches at 7 bases. Germline V gives CDR1 SEHNR, CDR2 FQNEAQ (reference sequence). CDR3 size: 15 residues. V dropped 3 bases and J dropped 12; count of bases not matched to a gene: 11. The CDR3 loop reads CASSFYRGPNSVLTF. CDR3 DNA sequence: TGTGCCAGCAGCTTCTACAGGGGTCCGAATAGCGTCCTGACTTTC.

The rearrangement joins TRBV7-3 to TRBJ1-3; D ambiguous. CDR1 and CDR2 (germline): SGHTA, FQGTGA. The CDR3 loop spans 13 amino acids. V lost 5 bases to trimming and J lost 2 bases, with 7 bases between them. CDR3 region: CASSASTGNTIYF. The CDR3 DNA reads TGTGCCAGCAGCGCCTCTACTGGAAACACCATATATTTT.

CDR3 sequence reads: CASSQGQRADTQYF. The CDR3 nucleotides are TGTGCCAGCAGCCAAGGGCAGCGTGCAGATACGCAGTATTTT. The chain is built from TRBV3-1 (or the pseudogene TRBV3-2) and TRBJ2-3; D remains ambiguous. CDR1 is LGHDT and CDR2 is YNNKEL in the germline V gene (reference sequence). The CDR3 covers 14 residues. V dropped 1 base and J dropped 4 bases, with 9 bases sitting between them.

This clone has ten or more counts. This chain joins TRBV4-2 and TRBJ2-3; TRBD1 might be the D (6 bases). CDR1 is LGHNA, CDR2 YNFKEQ, per germline. The CDR3 totals 16 residues. V was clipped by 2 bases and J by 6 bases, with 18 bases between them. CDR3 coding DNA: TGTGCCAGCAGCCAAAGGCTGGTGGACAGTACGGATACGCAGTATTTT. Its protein is CASSQRLVDSTDTQYF.

In its sample, this clone was seen once. The chain is built from TRBV30 and TRBJ2-5, with 7 bases fitting TRBD2. Germline V CDR1 and CDR2: GTSNPN, SVGIG (reference sequence). With V trimmed by 2 bases and J by 1 base, 4 bases remained unmatched. The CDR3 extends over 14 amino acids. CDR3 residues: CAWSFGGSQETQYF. In DNA, the CDR3 is TGTGCCTGGAGTTTCGGGGGGTCCCAAGAGACCCAGTACTTC.

This clone has only one observation. The gene calls are TRBV30 and TRBJ1-5, with D possibly matching TRBD1 (5 bases). V lost 3 bases to trimming and J lost 0 bases, with 9 bases between them. CDR1 and CDR2 (germline): GTSNPN, SVGIG (reference sequence). CDR3 length equals 14 residues. The CDR3 loop reads CAWSWGGSNQPQHF. The CDR3 nucleotides are TGTGCCTGGAGCTGGGGGGGTAGCAATCAGCCCCAGCATTTT.

The chain carries TRBV25-1 and TRBJ1-6; TRBD1 agrees at 8 bases. The length of the CDR3 is 14 residues. Trimming took 8 bases from V and 1 from J; bases not matched to a gene: 1. In germline, CDR1 is MGHDK, CDR2 SYGVNS. The CDR3 bases are TGTGCCAGCCGACAGGGGTCCTATAATTCACCCCTCCACTTT. Encoded protein: CASRQGSYNSPLHF.